The following is a T cell receptor (beta chain) sequence with its context. This sample was included in a study of blood T cell repertoires in COVID-19. For the study at large: Collection of acute and convalescent COVID-19 samples took place in the United States, Italy and Spain. T cells, B-cell-depleted T cells, or PBMCs supplied cDNA or gDNA.

Study processing details: For nucleated cells, counts were estimated from reference gene primer amplification. Repertoires were generated with immunoSEQ multiplex PCR, while TCRdb's copy carries only in-frame clones and drops some. V, J and clone size derive from that table, while D and trimming were established from the DNA sequence. This table has tens of thousands of clones, roughly 90% appearing once. Source material: peripheral blood. The origin of this receptor is a man aged 55 to 70 with acute or convalescent COVID-19.

The CDR3 protein is CASSYGGQTEAFF. The CDR3, as DNA: TGTGCCAGCAGCTACGGCGGACAGACTGAAGCTTTCTTT. The V gene is TRBV6-6, the J gene TRBJ1-1; perhaps TRBD1 as D (6 bases). This CDR3 has 13 amino acids. CDR1 and CDR2 (germline): MNHNY, SVGAGI (reference sequence). The germline V and J ends were trimmed by 6 bases and 5 bases, with 13 bases remaining between them.